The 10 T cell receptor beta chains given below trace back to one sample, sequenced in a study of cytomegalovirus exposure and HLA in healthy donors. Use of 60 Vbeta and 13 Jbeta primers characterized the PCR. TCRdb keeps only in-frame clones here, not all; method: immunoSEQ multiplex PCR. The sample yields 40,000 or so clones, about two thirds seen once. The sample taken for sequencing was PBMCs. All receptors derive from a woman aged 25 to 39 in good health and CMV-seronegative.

In DNA, the CDR3 is TGTGCCAGCAGCCAAGAGAGAAACCAATACGAGCAGTACTTC. This sequence encodes CASSQERNQYEQYF. This rearrangement joins TRBV4-2 to TRBJ2-7, with D unresolved. V was pared by 0 bases and J by 4 bases, with 10 bases between. Per the germline V gene, CDR1 is LGHNA and CDR2 is YNFKEQ. This CDR3 region has 14 residues.

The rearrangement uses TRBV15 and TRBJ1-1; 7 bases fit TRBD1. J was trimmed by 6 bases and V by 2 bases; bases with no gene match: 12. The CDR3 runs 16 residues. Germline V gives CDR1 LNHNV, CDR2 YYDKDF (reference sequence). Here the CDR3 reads CATSRRQGQGRAEAFF. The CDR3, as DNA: TGTGCCACCAGCAGAAGACAGGGCCAGGGTAGGGCTGAAGCTTTCTTT.

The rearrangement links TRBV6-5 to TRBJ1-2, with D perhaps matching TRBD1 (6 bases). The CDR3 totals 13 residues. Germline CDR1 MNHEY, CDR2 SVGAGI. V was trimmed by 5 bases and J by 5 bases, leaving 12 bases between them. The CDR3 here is CASSTDSKYGYTF. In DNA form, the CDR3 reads TGTGCCAGCAGTACGGACAGCAAATATGGCTACACCTTC.

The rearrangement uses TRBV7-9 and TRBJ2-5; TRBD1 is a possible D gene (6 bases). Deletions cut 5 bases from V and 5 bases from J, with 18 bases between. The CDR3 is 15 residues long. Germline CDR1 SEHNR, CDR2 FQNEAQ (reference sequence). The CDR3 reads CASSTWTETGETQYF. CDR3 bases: TGTGCCAGCAGCACCTGGACAGAAACTGGGGAGACCCAGTACTTC.

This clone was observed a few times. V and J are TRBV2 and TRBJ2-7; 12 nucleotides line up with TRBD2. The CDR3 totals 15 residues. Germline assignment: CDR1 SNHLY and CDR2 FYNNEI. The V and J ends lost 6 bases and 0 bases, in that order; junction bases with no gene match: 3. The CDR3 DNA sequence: TGTGCCAGCAGGGAGACTAGCGGGGGCTCCTACGAGCAGTACTTC. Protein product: CASRETSGGSYEQYF.

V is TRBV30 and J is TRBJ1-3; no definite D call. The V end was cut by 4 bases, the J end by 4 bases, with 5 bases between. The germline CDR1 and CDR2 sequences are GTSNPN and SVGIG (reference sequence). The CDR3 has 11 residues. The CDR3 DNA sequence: TGTGCCTGGAAACAGGGAAACACCATATATTTT. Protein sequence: CAWKQGNTIYF.

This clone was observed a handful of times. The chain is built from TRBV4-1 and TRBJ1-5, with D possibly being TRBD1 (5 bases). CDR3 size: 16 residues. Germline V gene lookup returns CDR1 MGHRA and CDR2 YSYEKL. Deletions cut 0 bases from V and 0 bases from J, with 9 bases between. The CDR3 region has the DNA TGCGCCAGCAGCCAAGATCTAGGGGATAGCAATCAGCCCCAGCATTTT. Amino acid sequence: CASSQDLGDSNQPQHF.

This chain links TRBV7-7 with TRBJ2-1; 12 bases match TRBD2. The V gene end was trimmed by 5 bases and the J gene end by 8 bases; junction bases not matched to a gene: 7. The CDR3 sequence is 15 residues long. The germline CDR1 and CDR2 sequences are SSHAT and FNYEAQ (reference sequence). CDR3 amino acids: CASSPQLAGGDEQFF. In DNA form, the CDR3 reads TGTGCCAGCAGCCCTCAACTAGCGGGAGGCGATGAGCAGTTCTTC.

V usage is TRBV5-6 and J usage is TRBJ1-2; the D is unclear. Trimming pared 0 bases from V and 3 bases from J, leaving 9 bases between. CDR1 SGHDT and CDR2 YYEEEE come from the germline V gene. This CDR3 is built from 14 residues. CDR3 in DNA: TGTGCCAGCAGCTTGGCCGCTGGCTACTATGGCTACACCTTC. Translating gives CASSLAAGYYGYTF.

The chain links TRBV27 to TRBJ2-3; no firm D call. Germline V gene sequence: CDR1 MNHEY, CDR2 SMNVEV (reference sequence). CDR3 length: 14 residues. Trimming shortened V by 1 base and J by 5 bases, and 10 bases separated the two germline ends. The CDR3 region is CASSLWLAQDTQYF. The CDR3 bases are TGTGCCAGCAGTTTATGGCTCGCCCAAGATACGCAGTATTTT.